This TCR beta chain was found in a study of CD8+CD57+ T cells in acquired aplastic anemia. Study-wide context: Healthy donor CD4+ cell samples had a mean of around 10 million reads. Points from the study as a whole: With respect to CD8+ Simpson's diversity, patients and controls did not differ significantly.

Genomic DNA constituted the template upon which TCR beta VDJ and CDR3 profiling was performed. TCRdb independently ran MiXCR on the reads; one entry per CDR3 protein. In the table there are around 68,000 distinct CDR3 sequences, approximately 50% of which are singletons. This clonotype has ten or more counts. Its specificity is not known. Sequenced material: sorted CD4+, CD8+, or CD8+CD57+ T cells (not recorded which) from PBMCs. The TCR originated in a human donor in good health, serving as a control.

The CDR3 spells CSASLGDTEAFF. The CDR3 coding sequence is TGCAGTGCTAGTCTGGGGGACACTGAAGCTTTCTTT. The chain is built from TRBV20-1 and TRBJ1-1, with D perhaps matching TRBD1 (5 bases). V shed 3 bases and J shed 3 bases, with 8 bases lying between them. This CDR3 has 12 amino acids. Germline values: CDR1 DFQATT, CDR2 SNEGSKA (reference sequence).